The 9 T cell receptor beta chains in this list originate from one sample, sequenced in a study of blood T cell repertoires in COVID-19. The assay was immunoSEQ multiplex PCR, and TCRdb's table has in-frame clones only and misses some. The table shows roughly 420,000 clones, with roughly 90% occurring only once. The sequencing sample was made of PBMCs or T cells enriched from blood (not recorded which). The origin of the receptors is a woman in her twenties or thirties with acute COVID-19.

The chain uses TRBV24-1 and TRBJ2-1, with 9 nucleotides matching TRBD2. The V segment lost 4 bases and the J segment 3 bases; nucleotides outside the gene matches: 6. CDR3 length: 16 residues. Per the germline V gene, CDR1 is KGHDR and CDR2 is SFDVKD. The CDR3 DNA reads TGTGCCACCAGTGACGTCGAGCGGGGGGACTACAATGAGCAGTTCTTC. It translates to CATSDVERGDYNEQFF.

A note on this clone: Other DNA sequences of this sample code for an identical CDR3. This rearrangement joins TRBV4-1 to TRBJ2-7; TRBD1 is a possible D gene (5 bases). The CDR3 has 14 residues. The germline V gene encodes CDR1 MGHRA and CDR2 YSYEKL. The V end lost 1 base, the J end lost 1 base, and 8 bases lay between the germline ends. The CDR3 region is CASSQGGQSYEQYF. CDR3 DNA sequence: TGCGCCAGCAGCCAAGGGGGCCAGTCCTACGAGCAGTACTTC.

This chain uses TRBV6-2 or TRBV6-3 with TRBJ1-1; 8 nucleotides line up with TRBD1. This CDR3 comprises 17 residues. Per germline, CDR1 MNHEY and CDR2 SVGEGT. J lost 2 bases, V lost 2 bases, and 10 bases had no gene match. CDR3 coding DNA: TGTGCCAGCAGTTACCCGGGACAGGCTTCTATCAACACTGAAGCTTTCTTT. Translated, it gives CASSYPGQASINTEAFF.

This clone was found once. The chain recombines TRBV5-6 with TRBJ2-7, with D possibly TRBD1 on 5 matching bases. The length of the CDR3 is 13 residues. CDR1 and CDR2 from the germline V gene are SGHDT and YYEEEE. The V end lost 1 base, the J end lost 4 bases, and 9 bases lay between the germline ends. The CDR3 protein is CASSLKGIYEQYF. CDR3 DNA: TGTGCCAGCAGCTTGAAGGGGATATACGAGCAGTACTTC.

The chain employs TRBV24-1 and TRBJ1-2, with D uncertain. CDR3 length: 14 residues. Per the germline V gene, CDR1 is KGHDR and CDR2 is SFDVKD. Trimming removed 3 bases at V and 4 bases at J, with 11 bases between. This chain's CDR3 is CATSDPGRGYGYTF. The DNA of the CDR3 is TGTGCCACCAGTGATCCTGGACGGGGCTATGGCTACACCTTC.

The chain employs TRBV3-1 (or the pseudogene TRBV3-2) and TRBJ2-2; 11 bases agree with TRBD2. The CDR3 contains 16 residues. The V gene end was trimmed by 1 base and the J gene end by 3 bases; junction bases not matched to a gene: 1. Germline V lookup: CDR1 LGHDT, CDR2 YNNKEL (reference sequence). CDR3 coding DNA: TGTGCCAGCAGCCAAGTAGCGGGGGGGGACACCGGGGAGCTGTTTTTT. Translation: CASSQVAGGDTGELFF.

The V and J genes are TRBV18 and TRBJ2-1; 12 positions agree with TRBD2. J was trimmed by 5 bases and V by 0 bases; bases with no gene match: 14. This CDR3 has 20 residues. Germline V gives CDR1 KGHSH, CDR2 LQKENI. The CDR3 coding sequence is TGTGCCAGCTCACCACCTCTCCTAGCGGGGGGGGCCGTTCGGGACAATGAGCAGTTCTTC. Translating it yields CASSPPLLAGGAVRDNEQFF.

This sequence joins TRBV5-1 and TRBJ1-2, with D perhaps matching TRBD1 (6 bases). The V gene lost 0 bases and the J gene lost 0 bases, with 9 bases spanning the gap. Per germline, CDR1 SGHRS and CDR2 YFSETQ. This CDR3 has 15 residues. The CDR3 region has the DNA TGCGCCAGCAGCTTGGACAGGGCTGCTAACTATGGCTACACCTTC. Translation: CASSLDRAANYGYTF. The full variable domain, with the rest looked up from reference TRBV5-1 and TRBJ1-2, is KAGVTQTPRYLIKTRGQQVTLSCSPISGHRSVSWYQQTPGQGLQFLFEYFSETQRNKGNFPGRFSGRQFSNSRSEMNVSTLELGDSALYLCASSLDRAANYGYTFGSGTRLTVV.

The chain recombines TRBV7-8 with TRBJ2-1, with 7 bases identical to TRBD1. The CDR3 contains 15 residues. The V and J ends lost 5 bases and 0 bases, in that order; junction bases with no gene match: 4. Germline V gives CDR1 SGHVS, CDR2 FQNEAQ. In nucleotides, the CDR3 is TGTGCCAGCAGCCTACAGGGGAACTCCTACAATGAGCAGTTCTTC. It yields the protein CASSLQGNSYNEQFF.